This T cell receptor (beta chain) originates from a study of shared clonotypes between healthy human individuals. Overall study: A donor's plate count was three for CD4 naive and three for CD4 memory; CD8 naive had two and CD8 memory one. The study's findings and limits: Few donors limited the genetic and exposure-history diversity represented. In general, naive subsets displayed greater estimated richness than memory subsets did.

Running of the assay took place at deep level. Some clones are missing from TCRdb's copy, which holds only in-frame ones; the method was immunoSEQ multiplex PCR. This sample yields approximately 590,000 clones, of which 95% to 96% are seen a single time; around 0.11% belongs to the top ten. On this clone itself: Its antigen is unidentified.

V was cut by 5 bases and J by 4 bases, with 14 bases left in between. This CDR3 region has 14 residues. The germline gives CDR1 MNHEY, CDR2 SVGAGI. CD45RO-negative cells were positively selected for CCR7, leaving out terminally differentiated effector memory CD45RA+ cells. The clonotype originates from a woman in her 30s in good health. Sequences were obtained from naive CD8+ T cells sorted from blood. V is TRBV6-5 and J is TRBJ1-2; possible D gene TRBD1, 6 bases. The CDR3: CASSKNREGYGYTF. The CDR3 DNA follows: TGTGCCAGCAGTAAAAACAGGGAAGGCTATGGCTACACCTTC.